This TCR beta chain came from a study of response to subunit inactivated influenza vaccine. Study-level results: The authors suggested that few new T cells are recruited per seasonal influenza vaccination.

A word on this clonotype: The antigen remains undetermined.

Looked up from germline, CDR1 is DFQATT and CDR2 is SNEGSKA (reference sequence). The CDR3 contains 14 residues. V was shortened by 6 bases and J by 7 bases, with 19 bases between the two germline ends. TCRdb used MiXCR to reprocess the RT-PCR reads, holding one entry per CDR3 protein. The sample consists of around 580,000 distinct CDR3 sequences, 11% to 15% of them appearing once. The J gene is TRBJ2-1, the V gene TRBV20-1, with D possibly being TRBD1 or TRBD2 (5 bases each). The material was PBMCs from blood, obtained 11 to 12 days after vaccination. The sequence was collected from a man aged 50 to 60 who received an inactivated influenza vaccine. DNA for the CDR3: TGCAGTGCCAACACCGGGACCACGAGAAATGAGCAGTTCTTC. Residues: CSANTGTTRNEQFF.